The 20 T cell receptor beta chains given below trace back to one sample, sequenced in a study of T cells in Graves' hyperthyroidism and ophthalmopathy. The TCR beta CDR3 regions underwent amplification using RNA transcripts as the source. HTBI primers were employed in a first-round RT-PCR of the TCR CDR3. MiXCR, run by TCRdb on the multiplex PCR reads, gives a single entry per CDR3 protein. The sample contains approximately 560,000 distinct CDR3 sequences, less than 20% of which appear only once. The source material was blood. The receptors derive from a woman aged 25 to 39 with Graves' hyperthyroidism.

The chain uses TRBV6-2 or TRBV6-3 and TRBJ2-1, with 9 bases matching TRBD2. CDR1 is MNHEY and CDR2 is SVGEGT in the germline V gene. The V gene end was trimmed by 0 bases and the J gene end by 7 bases; junction bases not matched to a gene: 7. This CDR3 contains 16 residues. CDR3: CASSYSASGTWNEQFF. The DNA for the CDR3 is TGTGCCAGCAGTTACTCGGCTAGCGGGACTTGGAATGAGCAGTTCTTC.

This clonotype came up many times. The chain joins TRBV20-1 to TRBJ1-3, with D perhaps matching TRBD1 (5 bases). The V gene lost 5 bases and the J gene lost 0 bases, with 11 bases spanning the gap. The CDR3 sequence is 14 residues long. CDR1 and CDR2 from the germline V gene are DFQATT and SNEGSKA (reference sequence). In DNA, the CDR3 is TGCAGTGCTCCCGGGGCTGTCTCTGGAAACACCATATATTTT. Translation: CSAPGAVSGNTIYF.

This clonotype has just a few counts. This rearrangement joins TRBV7-9 to TRBJ2-7, with D unresolved. V shed 3 bases and J shed 2 bases, with 5 bases lying between them. CDR1 and CDR2 from the germline V gene are SEHNR and FQNEAQ (reference sequence). The CDR3 has 12 amino acids. The CDR3 DNA sequence: TGTGCCAGCAGCTTCTCTCCCTACGAGCAGTACTTC. This sequence encodes CASSFSPYEQYF.

This clonotype appeared many times. The gene calls are TRBV5-6 and TRBJ2-7; D ambiguous. Germline V gene sequence: CDR1 SGHDT, CDR2 YYEEEE. CDR3 length: 14 residues. Trimming removed 0 bases from V and 3 bases from J, with 10 bases in between. For the CDR3, the DNA is TGTGCCAGCAGCTTGGGTGATAGTTTCTACGAGCAGTACTTC. This gives the protein CASSLGDSFYEQYF.

This clonotype was observed at least ten times. This chain joins TRBV28 and TRBJ2-7; 10 positions match TRBD1. The CDR3 spans 15 residues. Losses at the gene ends were 6 bases for V and 0 bases for J; bases not matched to a gene: 5. The germline gives CDR1 MDHEN, CDR2 SYDVKM. DNA of the CDR3: TGTGCCAGCAGGCCGGGACAGGGGTACTCCTACGAGCAGTACTTC. Translation: CASRPGQGYSYEQYF.

This clonotype was picked up many times. The rearrangement links TRBV7-8 to TRBJ2-1; the D gene is possibly TRBD1 (5 bases). CDR1 SGHVS and CDR2 FQNEAQ come from the germline V gene. Deletions cut 3 bases from V and 4 bases from J, with 10 bases between. The CDR3 is made up of 14 amino acids. This chain's CDR3 is CASSFYQGYNEQFF. The CDR3 DNA reads as TGTGCCAGCAGCTTTTATCAGGGTTACAATGAGCAGTTCTTC.

The rearrangement joins TRBV2 to TRBJ2-1; 11 positions match TRBD1. Per germline, CDR1 SNHLY and CDR2 FYNNEI. This CDR3 spans 14 amino acids. V lost 11 bases to trimming and J lost 6 bases; unmatched junction nucleotides: 9. CDR3 loop: CASTSGTGGNEQFF. CDR3 DNA: TGTGCCTCCACGTCCGGGACAGGGGGCAATGAGCAGTTCTTC.

This clonotype was counted between two and nine times. The V call is TRBV24-1, the J call TRBJ2-1; D may be TRBD2 (5 bases). The germline gives CDR1 KGHDR, CDR2 SFDVKD. With 5 bases removed from V and 9 bases from J, the gap between germline ends came to 16 bases. The CDR3 totals 14 residues. CDR3 nucleotide sequence: TGTGCCACCAGTGCAAAAGGAGGCGTTATTGAGCAGTTCTTC. It yields the protein CATSAKGGVIEQFF.

This clonotype was found many times. V usage is TRBV20-1 and J usage is TRBJ2-7; D may match TRBD1 or TRBD2 (7 bases each). From germline, CDR1 is DFQATT and CDR2 SNEGSKA (reference sequence). V lost 3 bases and J 7 bases, leaving 19 bases between the germline ends. The length of the CDR3 is 14 residues. The CDR3 here is CSARVETGRGEQYF. In DNA, the CDR3 is TGCAGTGCTAGGGTTGAGACAGGGAGGGGAGAGCAGTACTTC.

This clonotype appeared many times. The chain recombines TRBV20-1 with TRBJ2-1; D tentatively reads TRBD1 or TRBD2 (5 bases each). The V end was cut by 6 bases, the J end by 5 bases, with 14 bases between. The V gene's germline CDR1 is DFQATT and CDR2 SNEGSKA (reference sequence). The CDR3 sequence is 13 residues long. The CDR3 DNA follows: TGCAGTGCCCTAAGGGACGGAGACAATGAGCAGTTCTTC. Translation gives CSALRDGDNEQFF.

The CDR3: CASSTSGPGELFF. DNA of the CDR3: TGTGCCAGCAGCACTAGTGGTCCCGGGGAGCTGTTTTTT. The chain has TRBV7-2 and TRBJ2-2; possible D gene TRBD2, 5 bases. CDR3 length: 13 residues. In germline, CDR1 is SGHTA, CDR2 FQGNSA. V shed 5 bases and J shed 6 bases, with 10 bases lying between them.

A few counts support this clonotype. The V and J genes are TRBV7-9 and TRBJ2-7; D call uncertain. This CDR3 contains 12 residues. Looked up from germline, CDR1 is SEHNR and CDR2 is FQNEAQ (reference sequence). Trimming removed 5 bases from V and 7 bases from J, with 12 bases in between. DNA for the CDR3: TGTGCCAGCAGCCGGAATCTGGGAGAGCAGTACTTC. Its translation: CASSRNLGEQYF.

This clonotype was seen ten or more times. The chain combines TRBV12-3 or TRBV12-4 with TRBJ1-2; maybe TRBD1 (5 bases). V was trimmed by 3 bases and J by 8 bases, leaving 10 bases between them. The CDR3 consists of 12 residues. CDR3 nucleotide sequence: TGTGCCAGCAGTTTCCCGGGGCAGGGCTACACCTTC. Translation gives CASSFPGQGYTF.

This chain connects TRBV28 to TRBJ1-4; no firm D call. The CDR3 has 14 residues. The V and J ends lost 3 bases and 4 bases respectively, with 9 bases between them. CDR1 and CDR2 (germline): MDHEN, SYDVKM. The CDR3 region has the DNA TGTGCCAGCAGTTTCCCGGGTAATAATGAAAAACTGTTTTTT. It encodes CASSFPGNNEKLFF.

This clonotype was observed a few times. This chain connects TRBV4-3 to TRBJ2-1; no reliable D call. CDR3 length equals 14 residues. V shed 5 bases and J shed 2 bases, with 10 bases lying between them. Germline V gene lookup returns CDR1 LGHNA and CDR2 YSLEER. This CDR3 reads CASSSDWAYNEQFF. In DNA form, the CDR3 reads TGCGCCAGCAGCTCAGACTGGGCCTACAATGAGCAGTTCTTC.

Comment on this clonotype: One base away lies a much larger clone, so this may be a sequencing read error. The J gene is TRBJ2-3, the V gene TRBV20-1; D perhaps matches TRBD2 (6 bases). The CDR3 contains 13 residues. Germline CDR1 reads DFQATT; CDR2 reads SNEGSKA (reference sequence). Trimming removed 7 bases from V and 4 bases from J, with 15 bases in between. Written as DNA, the CDR3 is TGCAGTGTTCAGCAGGAGGGCCCAGATACGCAGTATTTT. Amino acid sequence: CSVQQEGPDTQYF.

CDR3 region: CASSAGGRTSGNEQYF. For the CDR3, the DNA is TGTGCCAGCAGCGCCGGCGGTCGGACTAGCGGGAACGAGCAGTACTTC. V gene TRBV5-4 combines with J gene TRBJ2-7; TRBD2 agrees at 12 bases. This CDR3 is 16 amino acids long. Trimming took 4 bases from V and 5 from J; bases not matched to a gene: 10. Germline lookup yields CDR1 SGHNT and CDR2 YYREEE (reference sequence).

This clonotype was counted many times. This rearrangement joins TRBV11-2 to TRBJ2-3, with no clear D. CDR3 length: 13 amino acids. In germline, CDR1 is SGHAT, CDR2 FQNNGV. V lost 3 bases to trimming and J lost 5 bases, with 9 bases between them. The CDR3 region has the DNA TGTGCCAGCAGCTTCAAAGGAATAGATACGCAGTATTTT. The encoded protein is CASSFKGIDTQYF.

This clonotype was seen many times. The gene calls are TRBV11-2 and TRBJ1-6, with 9 bases that match TRBD1. The germline CDR1 and CDR2 sequences are SGHAT and FQNNGV. This CDR3 comprises 15 residues. V lost 5 bases to trimming and J lost 11 bases; unmatched junction nucleotides: 10. As DNA, the CDR3 is TGTGCCAGCAGCCCGACCACAGGGGGCATGACACCCCTCCACTTT. It specifies CASSPTTGGMTPLHF.

This clonotype was seen ten or more times. This chain joins TRBV6-1 and TRBJ2-5, with D possibly called TRBD1 or TRBD2 (5 bases each). This CDR3 has 13 residues. Trimming left V 5 bases short and J 13 bases short, with 20 bases between. CDR1 is MNHNS and CDR2 is SASEGT in the germline V gene. The CDR3 protein is CASSSQREGPPYF. The CDR3 DNA reads as TGTGCCAGCAGTTCTCAACGAGAGGGGCCCCCGTACTTC.